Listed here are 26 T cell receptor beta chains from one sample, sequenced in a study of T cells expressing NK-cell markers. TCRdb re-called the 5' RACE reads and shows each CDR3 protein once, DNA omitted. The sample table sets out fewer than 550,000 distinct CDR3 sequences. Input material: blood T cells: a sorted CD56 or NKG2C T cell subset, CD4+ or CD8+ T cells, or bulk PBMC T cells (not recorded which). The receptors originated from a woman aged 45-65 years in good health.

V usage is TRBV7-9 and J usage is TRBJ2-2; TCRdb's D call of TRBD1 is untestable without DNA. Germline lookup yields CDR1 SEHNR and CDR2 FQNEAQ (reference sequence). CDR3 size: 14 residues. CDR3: CASSLPGFTGELFF. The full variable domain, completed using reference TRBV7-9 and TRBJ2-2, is DTGVSQNPRHKITKRGQNVTFRCDPISEHNRLYWYRQTLGQGPEFLTYFQNEAQLEKSRLLSDRFSAERPKGSFSTLEIQRTEQGDSAMYLCASSLPGFTGELFFGEGSRLTVL.

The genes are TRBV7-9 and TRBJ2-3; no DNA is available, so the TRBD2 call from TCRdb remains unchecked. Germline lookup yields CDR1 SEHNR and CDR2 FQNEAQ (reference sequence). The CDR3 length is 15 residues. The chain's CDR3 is CASRVQRGGADTQYF.

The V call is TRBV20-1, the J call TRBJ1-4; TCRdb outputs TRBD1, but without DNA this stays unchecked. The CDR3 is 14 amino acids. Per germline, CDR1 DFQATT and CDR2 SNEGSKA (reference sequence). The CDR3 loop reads CSAINWGTNEKLFF.

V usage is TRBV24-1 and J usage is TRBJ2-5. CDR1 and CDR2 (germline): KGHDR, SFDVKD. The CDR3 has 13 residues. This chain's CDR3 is CATSDWQQETQYF.

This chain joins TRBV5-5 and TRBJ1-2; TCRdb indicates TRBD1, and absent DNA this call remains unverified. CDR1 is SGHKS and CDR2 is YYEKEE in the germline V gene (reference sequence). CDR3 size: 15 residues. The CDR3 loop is CASSSSRDPSYGYTF.

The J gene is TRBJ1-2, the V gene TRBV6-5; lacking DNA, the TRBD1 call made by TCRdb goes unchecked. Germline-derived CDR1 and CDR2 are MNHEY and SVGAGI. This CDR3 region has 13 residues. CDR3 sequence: CASGVWQGKGYTF.

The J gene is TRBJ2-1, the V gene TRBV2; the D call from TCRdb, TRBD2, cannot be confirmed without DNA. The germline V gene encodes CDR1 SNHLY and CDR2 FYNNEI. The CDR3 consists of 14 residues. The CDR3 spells CASKASGSENEQFF.

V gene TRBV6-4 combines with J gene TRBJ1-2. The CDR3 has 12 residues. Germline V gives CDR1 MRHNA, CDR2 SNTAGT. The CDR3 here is CASSAEGSAYTF.

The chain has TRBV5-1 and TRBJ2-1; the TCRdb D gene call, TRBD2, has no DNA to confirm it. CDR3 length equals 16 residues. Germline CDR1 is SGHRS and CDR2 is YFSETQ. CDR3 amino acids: CASSRERGSSYNEQFF.

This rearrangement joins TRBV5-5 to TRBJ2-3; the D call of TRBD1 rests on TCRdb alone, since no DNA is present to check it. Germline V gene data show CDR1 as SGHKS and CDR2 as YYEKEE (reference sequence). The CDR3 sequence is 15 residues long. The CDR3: CASSPGHGTPRAQYF.

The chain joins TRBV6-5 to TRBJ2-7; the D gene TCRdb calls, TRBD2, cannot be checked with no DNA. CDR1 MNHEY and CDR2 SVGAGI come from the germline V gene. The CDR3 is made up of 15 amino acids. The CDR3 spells CASTPRASGLYEQYF.

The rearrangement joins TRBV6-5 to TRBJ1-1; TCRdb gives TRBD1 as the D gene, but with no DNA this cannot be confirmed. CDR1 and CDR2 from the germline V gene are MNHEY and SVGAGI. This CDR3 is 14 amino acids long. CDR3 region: CASSKGRWNTEAFF.

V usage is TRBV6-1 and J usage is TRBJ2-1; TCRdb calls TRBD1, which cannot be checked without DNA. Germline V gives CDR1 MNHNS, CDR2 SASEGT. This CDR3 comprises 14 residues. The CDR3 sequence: CASSSPGQGGTGFF.

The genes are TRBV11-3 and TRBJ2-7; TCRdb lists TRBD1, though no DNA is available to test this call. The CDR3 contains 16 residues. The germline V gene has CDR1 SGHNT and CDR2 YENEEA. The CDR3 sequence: CASSLDRMKGADEQYF. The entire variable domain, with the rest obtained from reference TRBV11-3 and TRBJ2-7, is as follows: EAGVVQSPRYKIIEKKQPVAFWCNPISGHNTLYWYLQNLGQGPELLIRYENEEAVDDSQLPKDRFSAERLKGVDSTLKIQPAELGDSAVYLCASSLDRMKGADEQYFGPGTRLTVT.

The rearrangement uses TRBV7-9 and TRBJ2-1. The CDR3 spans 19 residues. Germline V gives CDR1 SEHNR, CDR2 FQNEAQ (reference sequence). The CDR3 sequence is CASSNLGWGTLGWGNEQFF.

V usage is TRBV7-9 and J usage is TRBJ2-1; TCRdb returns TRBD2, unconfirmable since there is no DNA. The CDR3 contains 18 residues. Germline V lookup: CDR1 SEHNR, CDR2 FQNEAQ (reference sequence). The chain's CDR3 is CASSPRFTSGRAYNEQFF.

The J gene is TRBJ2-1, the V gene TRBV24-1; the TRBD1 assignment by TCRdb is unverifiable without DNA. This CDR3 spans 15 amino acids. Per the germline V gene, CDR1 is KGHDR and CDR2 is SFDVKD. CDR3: CATSNWDSNYNEQFF.

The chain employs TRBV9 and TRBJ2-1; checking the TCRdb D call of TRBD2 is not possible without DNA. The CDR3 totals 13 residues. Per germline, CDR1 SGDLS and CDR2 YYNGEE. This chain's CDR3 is CASSGREHNEQFF.

The CDR3 region is CSARTTSASLGLGELFF. V usage is TRBV20-1 and J usage is TRBJ2-2; absent DNA, TCRdb's TRBD2 call cannot be checked. Germline loops: CDR1 DFQATT, CDR2 SNEGSKA (reference sequence). This CDR3 contains 17 residues.

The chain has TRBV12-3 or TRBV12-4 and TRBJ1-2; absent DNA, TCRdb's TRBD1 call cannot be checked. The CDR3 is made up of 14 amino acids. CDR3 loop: CASSLAGQGLGYTF.

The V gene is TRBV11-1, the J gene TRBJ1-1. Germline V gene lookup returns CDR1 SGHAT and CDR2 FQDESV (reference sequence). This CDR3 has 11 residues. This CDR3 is CASSSYAEAFF.

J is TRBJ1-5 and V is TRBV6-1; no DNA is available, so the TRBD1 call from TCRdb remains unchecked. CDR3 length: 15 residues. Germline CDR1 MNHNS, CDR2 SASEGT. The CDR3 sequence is CASRTPGGPNQPQHF.

CDR3 amino acids: CAITGDRGGSTGELFF. This chain connects TRBV10-3 to TRBJ2-2; TCRdb calls TRBD1, which cannot be checked without DNA. Germline CDR1 is ENHRY and CDR2 is SYGVKD. The length of the CDR3 is 16 residues.

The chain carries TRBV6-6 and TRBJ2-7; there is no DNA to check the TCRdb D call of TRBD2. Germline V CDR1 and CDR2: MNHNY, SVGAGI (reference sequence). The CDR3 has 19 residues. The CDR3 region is CASSSPLAGLAGFSYEQYF.

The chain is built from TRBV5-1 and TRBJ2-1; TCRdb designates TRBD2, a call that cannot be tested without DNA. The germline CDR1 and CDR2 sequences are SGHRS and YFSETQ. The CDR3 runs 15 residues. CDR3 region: CASSPFGRENNEQFF.

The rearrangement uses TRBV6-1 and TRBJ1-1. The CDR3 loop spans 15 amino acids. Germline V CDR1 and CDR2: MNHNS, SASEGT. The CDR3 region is CASSEMGSLNTEAFF.